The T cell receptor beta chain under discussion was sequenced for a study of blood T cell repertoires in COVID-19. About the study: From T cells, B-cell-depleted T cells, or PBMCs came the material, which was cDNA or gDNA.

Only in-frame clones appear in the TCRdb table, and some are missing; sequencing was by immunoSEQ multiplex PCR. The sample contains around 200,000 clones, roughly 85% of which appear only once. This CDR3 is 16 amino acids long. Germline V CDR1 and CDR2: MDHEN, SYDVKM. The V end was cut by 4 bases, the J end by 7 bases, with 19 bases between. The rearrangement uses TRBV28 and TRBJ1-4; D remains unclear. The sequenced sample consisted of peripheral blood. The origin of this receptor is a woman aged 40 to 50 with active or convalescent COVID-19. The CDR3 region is CASSSTQTTPGEKLFF. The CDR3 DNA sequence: TGTGCCAGCAGTTCCACACAAACCACCCCGGGTGAAAAACTGTTTTTT.